Given below is one T cell receptor beta chain in context. Within its sample, this clonotype is medium-sized (0.01 to 0.1%). Its cognate antigen has yet to be identified. Base qualities are not at hand, and no much larger clone is one base apart. The data belong to a study of T cells in AML relapse after transplant (dated by TCRdb to the late 2010s). Regarding the study in general: In patients given allogeneic HSCT for myeloid malignancy, this retrospective study looked at bone marrow T cells, examining both their TCR repertoires and their inhibitory receptor expression. Unsorted bone marrow TCR sequencing covered three healthy donors, three patients in long-term complete remission and three patients relapsing after HSCT. General study outcomes and caveats: Whatever the outcome, transplanted patients had skewed bone marrow repertoires, with the top 10 alpha clonotypes reaching more than 30% in remission and 39% to 50% in relapse, compared with over 20% in healthy donors. TCR repertoire comparisons were based on very few samples, with only a few individuals included per group for unsorted bone marrow.

V and J are truncated by 6 bases and 4 bases respectively, leaving an intervening sequence of 8 bases. Per the germline V gene (reference sequence), GTSNPN is the CDR1 and SVGIG is the CDR2. The CDR3 measures 11 amino acids from cysteine to phenylalanine. The DNA shown is the 33-base CDR3, in frame from base 1. Bone marrow from healthy donors was used as the control group for comparisons with patients. The library was obtained by PCR. A modified RACE PCR protocol, rather than multiplex PCR, was used to amplify TCR alpha and beta chains from RNA. An Illumina MiSeq was used to sequence the libraries, and raw reads were demultiplexed using sample-specific barcode combinations. The authors' pipeline ran thus. MiXCR software was used to identify TCR clonotypes from the sequencing reads. The public reads were run again by TCRdb, first through fastp at Q25 and then through MiXCR, and only productive beta chains were kept. CDR3 protein duplicates are merged, each entry listing the most common genes and DNA. These V and J calls rely on TCRdb rather than the paper's analysis. The sample records under 1,200 distinct CDR3 sequences, around 20% of which are singletons. The ten largest clones take up roughly 7% of the sample.

This sequence uses TRBV30 and TRBJ2-3; a confident D gene designation cannot be given. Sequences were obtained from bone marrow. This TCR derives from a human donor in good health. The CDR3 protein is CACDVADTQYF. Here is the DNA: TGTGCCTGTGACGTGGCAGATACGCAGTATTTT.